The 7 T cell receptor beta chains given below trace back to one sample, sequenced in a study of cytomegalovirus exposure and HLA in healthy donors. Vbeta (60) and Jbeta (13) primers were used in the PCR. Libraries were prepared by immunoSEQ multiplex PCR; TCRdb keeps only in-frame clonotypes and omits some of them. The data show approximately 140,000 clones, 73% seen once. The specimen was PBMCs. The source is a woman aged 40 to 55 in good health and CMV-seronegative.

The chain couples TRBV6-1 to TRBJ2-7; D possibly corresponds to TRBD1 (6 bases). Germline CDR1 is MNHNS and CDR2 is SASEGT. Trimming took off 4 bases at V and 6 bases at J, with 13 bases between the two ends. The CDR3 has 13 residues. Here the CDR3 DNA reads TGTGCCAGCAGTGGGGGGCCCAGTTCCGAGCAGTACTTC. Translation: CASSGGPSSEQYF.

This clone was counted only a few times. The chain is built from TRBV4-1 and TRBJ1-1, with D hard to call. This CDR3 has 13 residues. CDR1 MGHRA and CDR2 YSYEKL come from the germline V gene. The V and J ends lost 4 bases and 1 base respectively, with 7 bases between them. CDR3: CASSLRENTEAFF. The DNA for the CDR3 is TGCGCCAGCAGCCTCCGCGAGAACACTGAAGCTTTCTTT.

This chain joins TRBV7-9 and TRBJ1-5, with D possibly being TRBD1 (6 bases). The length of the CDR3 is 17 residues. Trimming took 1 base from V and 5 from J, leaving 18 bases between them. CDR1 is SEHNR, CDR2 FQNEAQ, per germline (reference sequence). The CDR3 coding sequence is TGTGCCAGCAGCTTAGGTGTTGCGGGGGGCAAATATCAGCCCCAGCATTTT. It is translated as CASSLGVAGGKYQPQHF.

The chain combines TRBV5-4 with TRBJ1-1; 8 positions agree with TRBD1. The CDR3 contains 14 residues. Trimming took 4 bases from V and 3 from J; bases not matched to a gene: 5. CDR1 is SGHNT, CDR2 YYREEE, per germline (reference sequence). The DNA for the CDR3 is TGTGCCAGCAGCGGGCGGACAGGGCACACTGAAGCTTTCTTT. This codes for CASSGRTGHTEAFF. The complete variable domain, with remaining parts taken from reference TRBV5-4 and TRBJ1-1, reads ETGVTQSPTHLIKTRGQQVTLRCSSQSGHNTVSWYQQALGQGPQFIFQYYREEENGRGNFPPRFSGLQFPNYSSELNVNALELDDSALYLCASSGRTGHTEAFFGQGTRLTVV.

The chain joins TRBV6-1 to TRBJ1-1; the match to TRBD1 covers 11 bases. Trimming removed 6 bases from V and 4 bases from J; junction bases left unmatched: 7. The germline CDR1 and CDR2 sequences are MNHNS and SASEGT. The CDR3 is 15 residues long. As DNA, the CDR3 is TGTGCCAGCAGATCGGACAGGGGGCTTATCACTGAAGCTTTCTTT. This translates into CASRSDRGLITEAFF.

This rearrangement joins TRBV4-1 to TRBJ2-3; 9 bases match TRBD2. CDR3 length equals 18 residues. Germline loops: CDR1 MGHRA, CDR2 YSYEKL. The junction had 9 bases not matched to a gene; V was cut back by 1 base and J by 1 base. The CDR3: CASSQASAGGAGTDTQYF. The CDR3 coding sequence is TGCGCCAGCAGCCAAGCAAGTGCGGGGGGGGCCGGCACAGATACGCAGTATTTT.

V is TRBV10-3 and J is TRBJ1-4; D call uncertain. The CDR3 extends over 13 amino acids. The germline V gene has CDR1 ENHRY and CDR2 SYGVKD. With 3 bases removed from V and 4 bases from J, the gap between germline ends came to 6 bases. CDR3 region: CAISEYVNEKLFF. The CDR3 bases are TGTGCCATCAGTGAATATGTTAATGAAAAACTGTTTTTT.